A single sample is the source of the 23 T cell receptor beta chains below, sequenced in a study of OX40 agonist ivuxolimab in advanced cancers. TCRdb keeps only in-frame clones here, not all; method: immunoSEQ multiplex PCR. The profile shows about 98,000 clones, approximately 88% of them singletons. This sample comprised CD4+ or CD8+ T cells sorted from blood, obtained in a trial of the OX40 agonist ivuxolimab. These receptors all come from an adult with an advanced solid tumor such as melanoma, head and neck, liver or kidney cancer.

CDR3 amino acids: CASSGGVGRGTDTQYF. The CDR3 region has the DNA TGTGCCAGCAGTGGTGGAGTGGGCCGGGGCACAGATACGCAGTATTTT. This chain uses TRBV2 with TRBJ2-3; D remains unclear. Deletions cut 4 bases from V and 1 base from J, with 15 bases between. The CDR3 has 16 residues. In germline, CDR1 is SNHLY, CDR2 FYNNEI.

The rearrangement uses TRBV10-3 and TRBJ1-3; D unresolved. V lost 0 bases to trimming and J lost 0 bases, with 12 bases between them. Germline values: CDR1 ENHRY, CDR2 SYGVKD. The CDR3 length is 17 residues. Written as DNA, the CDR3 is TGTGCCATCAGTGAGTCTGATAGTCGTCACTCTGGAAACACCATATATTTT. Its translation is CAISESDSRHSGNTIYF.

This sequence joins TRBV18 and TRBJ1-2; D remains unclear. Trimming left V 4 bases short and J 11 bases short, with 11 bases between. Per germline, CDR1 KGHSH and CDR2 LQKENI. CDR3 length: 11 residues. The chain's CDR3 is CASSRTDDYTF. Written as DNA, the CDR3 is TGTGCCAGCTCACGGACGGACGATTACACCTTC.

This clone came up once. The rearrangement uses TRBV5-1 and TRBJ2-3; no clear D. Trimming cost V 2 bases and J 0 bases, with 10 bases left between them. The CDR3 totals 15 residues. Germline V gives CDR1 SGHRS, CDR2 YFSETQ. The CDR3 DNA follows: TGCGCCAGCAGCTTAGGTTCTTCTAGCACAGATACGCAGTATTTT. Translated: CASSLGSSSTDTQYF. The full variable domain, rest sourced from reference TRBV5-1 and TRBJ2-3, is KAGVTQTPRYLIKTRGQQVTLSCSPISGHRSVSWYQQTPGQGLQFLFEYFSETQRNKGNFPGRFSGRQFSNSRSEMNVSTLELGDSALYLCASSLGSSSTDTQYFGPGTRLTVL.

The chain recombines TRBV27 with TRBJ2-7; 8 bases are shared with TRBD1. Germline trimming cut 4 bases from V and 5 bases from J; bases unmatched to any gene: 1. CDR1 is MNHEY, CDR2 SMNVEV, per germline (reference sequence). The CDR3 contains 12 residues. The CDR3 bases are TGTGCCAGCAGTTCGACAGGGGACGAGCAGTACTTC. It is translated as CASSSTGDEQYF.

V and J are TRBV19 and TRBJ2-3; D is ambiguous. The germline V gene has CDR1 LNHDA and CDR2 SQIVND (reference sequence). V was cut by 5 bases and J by 4 bases, with 16 bases left in between. CDR3 length: 15 residues. The CDR3, as DNA: TGTGCCAGTAGTGGCCTGAGAGTAGGTTCAGATACGCAGTATTTT. Translation gives CASSGLRVGSDTQYF.

The chain recombines TRBV28 with TRBJ2-6; D uncertain. Trimming pared 1 base from V and 5 bases from J, leaving 9 bases between. The CDR3 runs 15 residues. In germline, CDR1 is MDHEN, CDR2 SYDVKM. DNA of the CDR3: TGTGCCAGCAGTTTATTTGCAGGAAGGGCCAACGTCCTGACTTTC. This gives the protein CASSLFAGRANVLTF.

The rearrangement uses TRBV6-6 and TRBJ2-7; 7 bases match TRBD2. V was pared by 6 bases and J by 0 bases, with 5 bases of the junction left unmatched. This CDR3 region has 14 residues. The V gene's germline CDR1 is MNHNY and CDR2 SVGAGI (reference sequence). The CDR3 here is CASSHGGSSYEQYF. CDR3 coding DNA: TGTGCCAGCAGCCACGGGGGGAGCTCCTACGAGCAGTACTTC.

V usage is TRBV6-5 and J usage is TRBJ1-1, with D tentatively TRBD1 (5 bases). V lost 6 bases, J lost 7 bases, and 21 bases lay in between. This CDR3 comprises 15 residues. Germline V gene data show CDR1 as MNHEY and CDR2 as SVGAGI. The CDR3 spells CASRQGDFGGYEAFF. The CDR3 coding sequence is TGTGCCAGCAGACAAGGGGATTTCGGGGGGTATGAAGCTTTCTTT.

This clone was detected only once. V usage is TRBV19 and J usage is TRBJ2-7; D is tentatively TRBD1 or TRBD2 (5 bases each). Trimming stripped 9 bases from V and 6 bases from J, with 18 bases between. This CDR3 region has 13 residues. Germline lookup yields CDR1 LNHDA and CDR2 SQIVND (reference sequence). The CDR3 loop reads CASSGTTDGEQYF. In nucleotides, the CDR3 is TGTGCCAGCTCCGGGACCACAGATGGCGAGCAGTACTTC.

Notes on this clone: Other DNA sequences within the sample encode an identical CDR3. The rearrangement joins TRBV7-2 to TRBJ1-2, with 9 nucleotides matching TRBD1. Looked up from germline, CDR1 is SGHTA and CDR2 is FQGNSA. This CDR3 is 13 amino acids long. Trimming at V came to 0 bases and at J to 8 bases, leaving 1 base not matched to a gene. CDR3 sequence: CASSLAGTGGYTF. CDR3 DNA sequence: TGTGCCAGCAGCTTAGCGGGGACAGGGGGCTACACCTTC.

The J gene is TRBJ2-6, the V gene TRBV5-1; D not certain. CDR1 is SGHRS and CDR2 is YFSETQ in the germline V gene. The CDR3 is 16 residues long. Trimming stripped 2 bases from V and 3 bases from J, with 12 bases between. The CDR3 nucleotides read TGCGCCAGCAGCTTATTACAGTCGGATGGGGCCAACGTCCTGACTTTC. Translating gives CASSLLQSDGANVLTF.

The chain carries TRBV14 and TRBJ2-7; TRBD1 might be the D (5 bases). In germline, CDR1 is SGHDN, CDR2 FVKESK. V was shortened by 4 bases and J by 5 bases, with 21 bases between the two germline ends. The CDR3 spans 16 residues. CDR3 sequence (DNA): TGTGCCAGCAGCCCCAGAAGATCACAGGTTTACCACGAGCAGTACTTC. Its protein product is CASSPRRSQVYHEQYF.

The chain combines TRBV6-5 with TRBJ1-1; D not resolved. Germline V CDR1 and CDR2: MNHEY, SVGAGI. Between the trimmed V and J ends, which lost 7 bases and 1 base, there was a span of 13 bases. The CDR3 is 14 amino acids. The CDR3 region is CASIGRFANTEAFF. CDR3 in DNA: TGTGCCAGCATAGGCAGGTTCGCGAACACTGAAGCTTTCTTT.

The chain couples TRBV7-3 to TRBJ1-1, with TRBD1 as a possible D gene (5 bases). Germline-derived CDR1 and CDR2 are SGHTA and FQGTGA. Trimming took 1 base from V and 1 from J, leaving 10 bases between them. There are 15 residues in the CDR3. The CDR3 bases are TGTGCCAGCAGCTTAATGCGACAGCCGAACACTGAAGCTTTCTTT. Translated, it gives CASSLMRQPNTEAFF. The full variable domain, in which reference TRBV7-3 and TRBJ1-1 provide the parts outside the CDR3, is GAGVSQTPSNKVTEKGKYVELRCDPISGHTALYWYRQSLGQGPEFLIYFQGTGAADDSGLPNDRFFAVRPEGSVSTLKIQRTERGDSAVYLCASSLMRQPNTEAFFGQGTRLTVV.

The chain joins TRBV21-1 to TRBJ1-1. TRBV21-1 is described as a pseudogene. The CDR3 is 17 residues long. As DNA, the CDR3 is TGTGCCAGCAGCAAAGGGGACGACGGACCAATGAACACTGAAGCTTTCTTT. Residues: CASSKGDDGPMNTEAFF.

The chain employs TRBV9 and TRBJ2-5; tentatively, D is TRBD1 or TRBD2 (5 bases each). V was shortened by 3 bases and J by 4 bases, with 13 bases between the two germline ends. The CDR3 is 14 amino acids. Germline V gives CDR1 SGDLS, CDR2 YYNGEE. This chain's CDR3 is CASSGGTVRETQYF. The CDR3 DNA reads TGTGCCAGCAGCGGAGGGACGGTCCGAGAGACCCAGTACTTC.

On this clone: This CDR3 is also generated by other DNA sequences in the sample. The chain couples TRBV5-1 to TRBJ2-6; D gene uncertain. V shed 0 bases and J shed 0 bases, with 4 bases lying between them. CDR3 length: 15 residues. The germline V gene encodes CDR1 SGHRS and CDR2 YFSETQ. CDR3 sequence (DNA): TGCGCCAGCAGCTTGGACAGCTCTGGGGCCAACGTCCTGACTTTC. This gives the protein CASSLDSSGANVLTF.

The chain carries TRBV19 and TRBJ1-1; TRBD1 might be the D (6 bases). Germline CDR1 reads LNHDA; CDR2 reads SQIVND (reference sequence). Trimming removed 3 bases from V and 0 bases from J, with 11 bases in between. The CDR3 loop spans 15 amino acids. CDR3 residues: CASSMGGRMNTEAFF. CDR3 nucleotides: TGTGCCAGTAGTATGGGGGGCAGGATGAACACTGAAGCTTTCTTT.

The chain carries TRBV28 and TRBJ2-3, with 10 positions matching TRBD2. J was trimmed by 4 bases and V by 4 bases; bases with no gene match: 5. This CDR3 comprises 15 residues. Germline CDR1 reads MDHEN; CDR2 reads SYDVKM. The chain's CDR3 is CASSSDSGGSDTQYF. The CDR3 region has the DNA TGTGCCAGCAGTTCCGATAGCGGGGGGTCAGATACGCAGTATTTT.

The CDR3 DNA reads TGTGCCAGCAGCTCGACTAGCGGGACGTACCAAGAGACCCAGTACTTC. This sequence encodes CASSSTSGTYQETQYF. The chain employs TRBV5-4 and TRBJ2-5; 11 positions agree with TRBD2. The germline CDR1 and CDR2 sequences are SGHNT and YYREEE (reference sequence). The CDR3 runs to 16 residues. The trim removed 3 bases at V and 0 bases at J, leaving 4 bases unmatched.

This rearrangement joins TRBV5-4 to TRBJ1-4; TRBD1 is a possible D gene (5 bases). This CDR3 is built from 16 residues. V was cut by 0 bases and J by 2 bases, with 11 bases left in between. Germline lookup yields CDR1 SGHNT and CDR2 YYREEE (reference sequence). The CDR3 region is CASSLEVGATNEKLFF. The CDR3 bases are TGTGCCAGCAGCTTGGAAGTAGGGGCGACTAATGAAAAACTGTTTTTT.

This chain links TRBV27 with TRBJ2-3; the D call may be TRBD1 or TRBD2 (5 bases each). CDR1 and CDR2 (germline): MNHEY, SMNVEV (reference sequence). The V end lost 6 bases, the J end lost 1 base, and 11 bases lay between the germline ends. The CDR3 extends over 14 amino acids. CDR3 residues: CASRRDERTDTQYF. The CDR3 bases are TGTGCCAGCAGAAGGGACGAACGCACAGATACGCAGTATTTT.